One sample yielded the 7 T cell receptor beta chains listed below, sequenced in a study of vaccination and CD4 T cells after COVID-19 (dated by TCRdb to the early 2020s). The antigens for these receptors are not known. Library preparation used PCR. TCRdb lists the instrument as Illumina iSeq 100. At the Johns Hopkins FTIC core, DNA from the cultured CD4+ T cells underwent TCR sequencing with the Oncomine TCR Beta short-read assay. Through fastp at Q25 and MiXCR, TCRdb rebuilt clones from the public reads, retaining in-frame beta chains. When rows share a CDR3 protein, they turn into one entry using the most common DNA and genes. This sample holds 20,000 or so distinct CDR3 sequences; about 60% were observed only once. Approximately 7.5% of the sample is held by the ten biggest clonotypes. The treatment or condition label, as the study defines it: approximately nine-day PBMC culture with coronavirus spike peptide pools or control peptides (ViraFEST assay).

Specimen: CD4+ T cells from blood, cultured in vitro. The source is a human donor who had recovered from COVID-19.

This chain uses TRBV7-6 with TRBJ1-4; D may be TRBD1 (6 bases). CDR3 length: 16 residues. V dropped 5 bases and J dropped 5 bases, with 18 bases sitting between them. From germline, CDR1 is SGHVS and CDR2 FNYEAQ. The CDR3 region is CASSPSPGGRNEKLFF. CDR3 sequence (DNA): TGTGCCAGCAGCCCCAGTCCGGGGGGCAGGAATGAAAAACTGTTTTTT.

This clonotype was counted between two and nine times. This sequence joins TRBV7-9 and TRBJ2-1; no firm D call. The CDR3 loop spans 16 amino acids. The germline V gene encodes CDR1 SEHNR and CDR2 FQNEAQ (reference sequence). Trimming pared 0 bases from V and 0 bases from J, leaving 9 bases between. In DNA form, the CDR3 reads TGTGCCAGCAGCTTAGCTTTGGCGAGCTCCTACAATGAGCAGTTCTTC. Its translation: CASSLALASSYNEQFF.

This clonotype was recorded a few times. The chain recombines TRBV20-1 with TRBJ2-5; no firm D call. The CDR3 sequence is 13 residues long. Germline values: CDR1 DFQATT, CDR2 SNEGSKA (reference sequence). The V end was cut by 6 bases, the J end by 1 base, with 12 bases between. CDR3 sequence reads: CSALPAVQETQYF. CDR3 sequence (DNA): TGCAGTGCCCTCCCTGCGGTCCAAGAGACCCAGTACTTC.

The V and J genes are TRBV10-1 and TRBJ1-2, with 9 bases aligning to TRBD1. The CDR3 loop spans 13 amino acids. Looked up from germline, CDR1 is WNHNN and CDR2 is SYGVQD (reference sequence). With V trimmed by 6 bases and J by 10 bases, 9 bases remained unmatched. Here the CDR3 DNA reads TGCGCCAGCAGCCCGGGACAGGGTTTCTACTACACCTTC. It encodes CASSPGQGFYYTF.

The CDR3 here is CASSPTGQGDEQFF. The CDR3 coding sequence is TGTGCCAGCAGTCCGACGGGACAGGGTGATGAGCAGTTCTTC. This chain uses TRBV2 with TRBJ2-1; 9 bases are shared with TRBD1. V shed 5 bases and J 8 bases; nucleotides not matched to a gene: 7. This CDR3 region has 14 residues. Germline assignment: CDR1 SNHLY and CDR2 FYNNEI.

This clonotype was found a few times. In nucleotides, the CDR3 is TGTGCCAGCAGTTACTTACAGGTTGTCAGCTATGGCTACACCTTC. This codes for CASSYLQVVSYGYTF. The rearrangement links TRBV6-5 to TRBJ1-2; the D gene is possibly TRBD1 (5 bases). V lost 1 base to trimming and J lost 4 bases, with 13 bases between them. Germline V gene lookup returns CDR1 MNHEY and CDR2 SVGAGI. This CDR3 is built from 15 residues.

The table lists this clonotype with a few counts. The chain carries TRBV12-3 or TRBV12-4 and TRBJ1-5, with D perhaps matching TRBD1 (6 bases). The CDR3 covers 13 residues. V dropped 4 bases and J dropped 7 bases, with 11 bases sitting between them. This chain's CDR3 is CASSSQGSQPQHF. CDR3 DNA: TGTGCCAGCAGTTCACAGGGTAGCCAGCCCCAGCATTTT.